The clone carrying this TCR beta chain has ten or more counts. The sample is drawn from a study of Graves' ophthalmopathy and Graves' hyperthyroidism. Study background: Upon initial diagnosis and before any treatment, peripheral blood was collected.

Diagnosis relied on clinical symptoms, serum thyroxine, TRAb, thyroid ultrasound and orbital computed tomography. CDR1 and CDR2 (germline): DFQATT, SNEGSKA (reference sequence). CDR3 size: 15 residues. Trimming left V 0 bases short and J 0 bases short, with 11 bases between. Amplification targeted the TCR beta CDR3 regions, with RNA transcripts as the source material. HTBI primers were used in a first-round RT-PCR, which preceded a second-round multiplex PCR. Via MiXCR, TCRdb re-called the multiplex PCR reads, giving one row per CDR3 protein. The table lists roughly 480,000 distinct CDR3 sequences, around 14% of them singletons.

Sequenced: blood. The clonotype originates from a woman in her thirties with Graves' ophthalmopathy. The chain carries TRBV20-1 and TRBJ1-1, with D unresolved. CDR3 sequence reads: CSARDRVGMNTEAFF. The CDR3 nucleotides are TGCAGTGCTAGAGATCGGGTGGGCATGAACACTGAAGCTTTCTTT.